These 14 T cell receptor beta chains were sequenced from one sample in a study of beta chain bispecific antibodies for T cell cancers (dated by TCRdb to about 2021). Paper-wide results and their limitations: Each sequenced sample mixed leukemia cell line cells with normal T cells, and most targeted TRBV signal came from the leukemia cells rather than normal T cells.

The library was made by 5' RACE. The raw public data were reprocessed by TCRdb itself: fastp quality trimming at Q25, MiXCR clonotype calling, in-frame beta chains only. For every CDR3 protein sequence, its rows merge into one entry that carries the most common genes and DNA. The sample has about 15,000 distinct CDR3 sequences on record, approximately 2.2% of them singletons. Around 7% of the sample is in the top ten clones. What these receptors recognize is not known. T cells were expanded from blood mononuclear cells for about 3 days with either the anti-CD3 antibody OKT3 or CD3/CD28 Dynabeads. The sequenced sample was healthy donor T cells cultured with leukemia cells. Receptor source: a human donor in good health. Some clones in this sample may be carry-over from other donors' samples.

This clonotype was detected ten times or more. CDR3 nucleotide sequence: TGTGCCAGCAGCTCAGGGGGAGAGACCCAGTACTTC. It specifies CASSSGGETQYF. The chain carries TRBV7-7 and TRBJ2-5, with 7 nucleotides matching TRBD1. The CDR3 consists of 12 residues. CDR1 and CDR2 (germline): SSHAT, FNYEAQ (reference sequence). V trimming: 4 bases; J trimming: 4 bases; junction bases outside the gene matches: 0.

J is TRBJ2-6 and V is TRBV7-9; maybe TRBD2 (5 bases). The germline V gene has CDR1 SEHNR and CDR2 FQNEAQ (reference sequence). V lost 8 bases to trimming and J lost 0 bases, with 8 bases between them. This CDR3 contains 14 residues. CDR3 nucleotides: TGTGCCAGCTTCGGGGACTCTGGGGCCAACGTCCTGACTTTC. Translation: CASFGDSGANVLTF.

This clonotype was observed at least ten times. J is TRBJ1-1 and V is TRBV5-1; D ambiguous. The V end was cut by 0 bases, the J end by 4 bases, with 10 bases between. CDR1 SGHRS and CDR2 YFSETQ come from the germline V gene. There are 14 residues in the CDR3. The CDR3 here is CASSLGGYRTEAFF. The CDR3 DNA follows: TGCGCCAGCAGCTTGGGAGGGTATCGCACTGAAGCTTTCTTT.

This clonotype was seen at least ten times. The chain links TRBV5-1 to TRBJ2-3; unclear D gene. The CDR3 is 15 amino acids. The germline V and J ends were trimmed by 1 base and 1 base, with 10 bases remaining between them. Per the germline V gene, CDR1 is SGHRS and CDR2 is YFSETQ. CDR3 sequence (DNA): TGCGCCAGCAGCTTGACCGTGTCGGGCACAGATACGCAGTATTTT. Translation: CASSLTVSGTDTQYF.

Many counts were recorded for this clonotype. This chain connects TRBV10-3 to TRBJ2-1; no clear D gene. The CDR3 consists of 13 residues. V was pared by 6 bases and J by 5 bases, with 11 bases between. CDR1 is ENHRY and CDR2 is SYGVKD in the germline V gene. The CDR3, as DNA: TGTGCCATCAGCCGAGCCATCGACAATGAGCAGTTCTTC. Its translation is CAISRAIDNEQFF.

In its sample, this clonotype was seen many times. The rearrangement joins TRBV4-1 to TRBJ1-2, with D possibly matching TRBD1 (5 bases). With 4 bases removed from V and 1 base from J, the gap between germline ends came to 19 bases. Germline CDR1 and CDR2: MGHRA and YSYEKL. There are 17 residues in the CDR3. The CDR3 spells CASSRDIAGGSNYGYTF. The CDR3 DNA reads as TGCGCCAGCAGCCGAGACATTGCGGGGGGTAGTAACTATGGCTACACCTTC.

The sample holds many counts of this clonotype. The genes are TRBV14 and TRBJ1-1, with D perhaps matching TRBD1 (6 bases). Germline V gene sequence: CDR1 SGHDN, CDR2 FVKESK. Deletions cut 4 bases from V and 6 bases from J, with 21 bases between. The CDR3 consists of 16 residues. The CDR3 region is CASSPHMGRGNSEAFF. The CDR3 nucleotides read TGTGCCAGCAGCCCCCATATGGGCAGGGGTAATTCTGAAGCTTTCTTT.

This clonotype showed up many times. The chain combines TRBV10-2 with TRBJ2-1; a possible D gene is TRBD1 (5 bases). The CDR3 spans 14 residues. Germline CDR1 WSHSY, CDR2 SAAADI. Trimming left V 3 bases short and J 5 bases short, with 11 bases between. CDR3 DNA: TGCGCCAGCAGTGATTTAGGGGAAAACAATGAGCAGTTCTTC. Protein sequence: CASSDLGENNEQFF.

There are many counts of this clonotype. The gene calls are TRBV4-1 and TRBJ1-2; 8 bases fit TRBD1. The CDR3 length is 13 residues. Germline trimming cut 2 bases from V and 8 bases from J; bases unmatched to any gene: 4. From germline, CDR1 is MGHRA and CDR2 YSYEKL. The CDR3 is CASSQMTGDGYTF. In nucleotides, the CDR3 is TGCGCCAGCAGCCAAATGACAGGGGACGGCTACACCTTC.

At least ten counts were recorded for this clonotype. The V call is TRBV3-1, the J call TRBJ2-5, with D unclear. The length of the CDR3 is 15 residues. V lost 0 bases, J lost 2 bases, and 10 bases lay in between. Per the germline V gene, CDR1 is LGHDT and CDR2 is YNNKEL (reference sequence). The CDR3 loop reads CASSQDLARQETQYF. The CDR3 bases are TGTGCCAGCAGCCAAGATTTGGCACGTCAAGAGACCCAGTACTTC.

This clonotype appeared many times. As DNA, the CDR3 is TGTGCCAGCAGTGAGGGAGGGGGTGAGCAGTTCTTC. As protein: CASSEGGGEQFF. The chain couples TRBV27 to TRBJ2-1; TRBD2 is a possible D gene (7 bases). Germline loops: CDR1 MNHEY, CDR2 SMNVEV (reference sequence). The CDR3 covers 12 residues. Trimming removed 5 bases at V and 9 bases at J, with 11 bases between.

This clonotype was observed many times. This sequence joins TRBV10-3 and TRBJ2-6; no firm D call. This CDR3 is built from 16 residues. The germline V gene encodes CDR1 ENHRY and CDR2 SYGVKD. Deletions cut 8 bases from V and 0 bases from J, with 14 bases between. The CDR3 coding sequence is TGTGCCATCGCCGGTCAAGACTTCTCTGGGGCCAACGTCCTGACTTTC. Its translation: CAIAGQDFSGANVLTF.

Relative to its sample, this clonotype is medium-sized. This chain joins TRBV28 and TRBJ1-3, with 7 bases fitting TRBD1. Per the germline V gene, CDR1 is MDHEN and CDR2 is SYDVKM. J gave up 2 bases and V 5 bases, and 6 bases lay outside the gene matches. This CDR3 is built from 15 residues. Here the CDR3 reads CASSPLTGTGNTIYF. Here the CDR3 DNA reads TGTGCCAGCAGTCCCTTGACAGGGACTGGAAACACCATATATTTT.

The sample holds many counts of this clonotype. The CDR3 coding sequence is TGCAGTGCTAGGGAGTACAGGGGCTCCTACGAGCAGTACTTC. This gives the protein CSAREYRGSYEQYF. The V gene is TRBV20-1, the J gene TRBJ2-7, with TRBD1 matching over 7 bases. Germline V gives CDR1 DFQATT, CDR2 SNEGSKA (reference sequence). The ends lost 3 bases at V and 0 bases at J; junction bases unmatched: 5. The CDR3 is made up of 14 amino acids.